The table lists the clone carrying this T cell receptor (beta chain) with many counts. Its specificity is not known. The CDR3 has 16 residues. Trimming took off 6 bases at V and 0 bases at J, with 15 bases between the two ends. TCRdb reanalysed the reads using MiXCR and keeps one entry per CDR3 protein. Of about 330,000 distinct CDR3 sequences in the sample, more than 8% were seen once. This entry belongs to a study of T cell repertoires in cytomegalovirus infection. The overall study: Signatures in public TCR beta sequences pointed to both CMV infection and matching HLA type.

Broader study findings: Clonotypes of TCR beta that were HLA-C-restricted and CMV-specific dominated the ex vivo response.

Sequenced material: PBMCs. The chain employs TRBV12-3 or TRBV12-4 and TRBJ1-5; D remains unclear. The sequence was collected from a human donor in good health (CMV status not recorded). Some clones in this sample may be carry-over from other donors' samples. Here the CDR3 DNA reads TGTGCCAGCAGCCCCCCAGACAACAATAGCAATCAGCCCCAGCATTTT. Amino acid sequence: CASSPPDNNSNQPQHF.